A selection of T cell receptor beta chains follows, all from one sample in a study of response to subunit inactivated influenza vaccine. TCRdb recomputed calls from the RT-PCR reads with MiXCR, one row per CDR3 protein. The table shows around 320,000 distinct CDR3 sequences, with roughly 22% occurring only once. Sequencing used PBMCs from blood, obtained about 20 months after vaccination. These TCRs come from a man between 45 and 75 years old who received an inactivated influenza vaccine. Each CDR3 is given with its conserved first and last residue. The order of the fields is clone size, D gene, V gene, J gene, CDR3 protein, CDR3 DNA. The D gene is left open where the match is weak. Some rows have no size entry. The others give once, few or many, or a class for an expanded clone.

-	TRBD1	TRBV18	TRBJ2-5	CASSPPTRGETQYF	TGTGCCAGCTCACCACCGACCAGGGGGGAGACCCAGTACTTC
-	TRBD1	TRBV7-2	TRBJ1-1	CASKGAMEAFF	TGTGCCAGCAAGGGGGCCATGGAAGCTTTCTTT
-	-	TRBV7-8	TRBJ2-3	CASRPRANTDTQYF	TGTGCCAGCAGGCCTCGGGCAAACACAGATACGCAGTATTTT
few	-	TRBV24-1	TRBJ1-2	CATSEPGPGYGYTF	TGTGCCACCAGTGAACCCGGACCGGGCTATGGCTACACCTTC
few	-	TRBV25-1	TRBJ1-2	CASSAPGTLNQGYTF	TGTGCCAGCAGTGCCCCAGGCACCCTAAACCAAGGCTACACCTTC
-	-	TRBV10-3	TRBJ1-4	CATGNNGATNEKLFF	TGTGCCACTGGCAACAATGGGGCAACTAATGAAAAACTGTTTTTT
few	TRBD1	TRBV10-3	TRBJ1-1	CAIRAGTGGRLRNTEAFF	TGTGCCATCAGGGCCGGGACAGGGGGTCGGTTGAGGAACACTGAAGCTTTCTTT
-	TRBD1	TRBV2	TRBJ1-4	CASSEDRQGARKTVF	TGTGCCAGCAGTGAAGACCGACAGGGGGCCCGAAAAACTGTTTTT
-	TRBD1	TRBV6-2/TRBV6-3	TRBJ1-1	CASSGTARGTEAFF	TGTGCCAGCAGCGGGACAGCCCGCGGCACTGAAGCTTTCTTT
-	-	TRBV25-1	TRBJ1-2	CASSDQGRSYTF	TGTGCCAGCAGTGACCAGGGGCGTAGCTACACCTTC
many	TRBD1	TRBV12-3/TRBV12-4	TRBJ2-7	CASSHRGSDEQYF	TGTGCCAGCAGCCACAGGGGTTCGGACGAGCAGTACTTC
-	TRBD2	TRBV7-2	TRBJ2-7	CASSPTSGSSYEQYF	TGTGCCAGCAGCCCCACTAGCGGCAGCTCCTACGAGCAGTACTTC
-	-	TRBV7-9	TRBJ1-4	CASSLDGDPTDEKLFF	TGTGCCAGCAGCTTAGATGGGGATCCGACCGACGAAAAACTGTTTTTT
few	-	TRBV3-1	TRBJ2-7	CASSHMGGVYEQYF	TGTGCCAGCAGCCATATGGGGGGAGTCTACGAGCAGTACTTC
-	-	TRBV21-1	TRBJ2-7	CASTKGTTPPYKQYF	TGTGCCAGCACCAAGGGGACAACTCCCCCCTACAAGCAGTACTTC
once	TRBD1	TRBV14	TRBJ2-3	CASSQSYRGTQYF	TGTGCCAGCAGCCAGAGCTACAGGGGAACGCAGTATTTT
few	TRBD2	TRBV29-1	TRBJ2-7	CSVEGTRDREQYF	TGCAGCGTTGAGGGGACTAGGGATCGGGAGCAGTACTTC
-	-	TRBV5-6	TRBJ2-3	CASSPLWADTDTQYF	TGTGCCAGCAGCCCACTTTGGGCGGATACAGATACGCAGTATTTT
few	-	TRBV6-2/TRBV6-3	TRBJ2-1	CASSYEPGNNEQFF	TGTGCCAGCAGTTATGAGCCAGGAAACAATGAGCAGTTCTTC
-	-	TRBV18	TRBJ2-4	CASSAWREEKWLNIQYF	TGTGCCAGCTCGGCGTGGAGAGAGGAGAAGTGGTTAAACATTCAGTACTTC
-	TRBD1	TRBV10-2	TRBJ2-1	CASTRVGQGNNEQFF	TGCGCCAGCACTCGGGTCGGACAGGGGAATAATGAGCAGTTCTTC
few	-	TRBV7-2	TRBJ2-5	CASSLGGRETQYF	TGTGCCAGCAGCTTGGGGGGCCGGGAGACCCAGTACTTC